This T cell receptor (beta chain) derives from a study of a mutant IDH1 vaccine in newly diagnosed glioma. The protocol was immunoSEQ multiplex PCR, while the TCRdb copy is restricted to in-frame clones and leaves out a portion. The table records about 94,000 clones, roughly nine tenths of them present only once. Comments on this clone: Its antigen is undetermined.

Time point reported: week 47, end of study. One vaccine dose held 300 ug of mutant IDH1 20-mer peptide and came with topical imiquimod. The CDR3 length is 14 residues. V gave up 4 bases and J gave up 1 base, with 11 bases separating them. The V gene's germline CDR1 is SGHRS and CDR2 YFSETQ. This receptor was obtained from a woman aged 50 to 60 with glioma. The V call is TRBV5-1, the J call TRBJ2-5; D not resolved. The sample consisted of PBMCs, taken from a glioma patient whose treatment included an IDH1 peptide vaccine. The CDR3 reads CASSPRLFQETQYF. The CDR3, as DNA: TGCGCCAGCAGCCCGAGACTCTTCCAAGAGACCCAGTACTTC.